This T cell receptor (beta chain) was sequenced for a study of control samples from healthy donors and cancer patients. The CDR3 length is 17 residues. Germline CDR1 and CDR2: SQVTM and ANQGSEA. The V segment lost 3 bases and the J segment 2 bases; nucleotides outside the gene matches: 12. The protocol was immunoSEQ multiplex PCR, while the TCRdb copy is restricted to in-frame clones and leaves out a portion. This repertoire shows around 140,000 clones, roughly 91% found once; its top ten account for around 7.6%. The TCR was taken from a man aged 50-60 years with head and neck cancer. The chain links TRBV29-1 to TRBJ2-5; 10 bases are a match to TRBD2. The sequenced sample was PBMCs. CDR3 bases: TGCAGCGTTGAGCTAGTGTGGCAACTAGCGGGGCAAGAGACCCAGTACTTC. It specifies CSVELVWQLAGQETQYF. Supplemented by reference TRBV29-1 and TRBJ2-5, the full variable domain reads SAVISQKPSRDICQRGTSLTIQCQVDSQVTMMFWYRQQPGQSLTLIATANQGSEATYESGFVIDKFPISRPNLTFSTLTVSNMSPEDSSIYLCSVELVWQLAGQETQYFGPGTRLLVL.